This T cell receptor beta chain comes out of a study of blood T cell repertoires in COVID-19. Study background: Acute and convalescent COVID-19 samples came from the United States, Italy and Spain. T cells, B-cell-depleted T cells, or PBMCs provided the cDNA or gDNA that served as material.

Trimming cost V 1 base and J 1 base, with 10 bases left between them. Germline lookup yields CDR1 SGHRS and CDR2 YFSETQ. CDR3 length equals 15 residues. Authors' processing steps: Researchers report that nucleated cell counts were estimated from reference gene primer amplification. The protocol was immunoSEQ multiplex PCR, while the TCRdb copy is restricted to in-frame clones and leaves out a portion. V and J calls plus clone size are reproduced from that table; the DNA served to infer D and trimming. The data contain approximately 22,000 clones, approximately 80% of them singletons. Sample: peripheral blood. The chain recombines TRBV5-1 with TRBJ2-3; D perhaps matches TRBD1 (6 bases). This sequence was found in an elderly man with active or convalescent COVID-19. CDR3 in DNA: TGCGCCAGCAGCTTGTCAGGGGCCCGCACAGATACGCAGTATTTT. Its translation is CASSLSGARTDTQYF. Based on the CDR3 plus reference TRBV5-1 and TRBJ2-3, the full variable domain is KAGVTQTPRYLIKTRGQQVTLSCSPISGHRSVSWYQQTPGQGLQFLFEYFSETQRNKGNFPGRFSGRQFSNSRSEMNVSTLELGDSALYLCASSLSGARTDTQYFGPGTRLTVL.